Sequencing of this T cell receptor beta chain was carried out in a study of blood T cell repertoires in COVID-19. In the study overall: Researchers got acute and convalescent COVID-19 samples from the United States, Italy and Spain. From T cells, B-cell-depleted T cells, or PBMCs came the material, which was cDNA or gDNA.

This clone was counted between two and nine times. The germline CDR1 and CDR2 sequences are SGHRS and YFSETQ. V lost 4 bases, J lost 1 base, and 15 bases stayed unmatched. The CDR3 runs to 20 residues. Clones were sequenced by immunoSEQ multiplex PCR, and TCRdb holds only the in-frame ones, with some missing. The table records 310,000 or so clones, roughly 85% of them present only once. Sequencing was done on a sample of PBMCs or T cells enriched from blood (not recorded which). The clonotype originates from a woman aged 40 to 50 who had recovered from COVID-19. This chain connects TRBV5-1 to TRBJ2-1, with TRBD2 identical over 12 bases. The CDR3 DNA reads as TGCGCCAGCAGCAGTGAGGGACTAGCGGGCTGGCTGGGGTCCTACAATGAGCAGTTCTTC. As protein: CASSSEGLAGWLGSYNEQFF.